This TCR beta chain was identified in a study of T-cell memory formation after mild COVID-19. A few counts support this clonotype. Constant-segment primers served in 5'RACE that generated TCR alpha and TCR beta cDNA libraries bearing sample barcodes and UMIs. TCRdb used MiXCR to reprocess the 5' RACE reads, holding one entry per CDR3 protein. This table has about 29,000 distinct CDR3 sequences, approximately 16% appearing once. The receptor's source is an adult who had mild COVID-19 (a few samples of this study predate the infection). Cell type and time point are not known. The material sequenced was PBMCs or a T cell subset sorted from them (not recorded which).

CDR3 protein: CASSQLLAGMNTGELFF. The CDR3 region has the DNA TGCGCCAGCAGCCAATTGTTAGCAGGGATGAACACCGGGGAGCTGTTTTTT. The J gene is TRBJ2-2, the V gene TRBV4-1, with a weak D call TRBD1 (5 bases). Germline V gene lookup returns CDR1 MGHRA and CDR2 YSYEKL. This CDR3 contains 17 residues. Deletions cut 2 bases from V and 1 base from J, with 14 bases between.